This TCR beta chain comes out of a study of cytomegalovirus exposure and HLA in healthy donors. General study points: Another analysis was done later, and it associated roughly 15,000 TCR beta sequences with HLA alleles at 0.05 false discovery rate. TCR beta sequences reportedly predicted the HLA-A and HLA-B alleles of most subjects accurately. Analyses of presence/absence relied on an assumption of roughly uniform sequencing depth across donors. TRBV6-2, TRBV6-3 and other indistinguishable V segments were excluded.

Between the trimmed V and J ends, which lost 2 bases and 1 base, there was a span of 17 bases. Per germline, CDR1 SEHNR and CDR2 FQNEAQ (reference sequence). The CDR3 sequence is 18 residues long. A multiplex PCR was run with 60 Vbeta primers and 13 Jbeta primers. Assay: immunoSEQ multiplex PCR; the TCRdb copy retains only in-frame clones and omits some. Of 90,000 to 120,000 clones listed, around 74% are singletons. As to this clone: Its antigen remains unknown.

Sequencing was performed on PBMCs. This receptor was identified in a male donor in good health and CMV-seropositive. The rearrangement links TRBV7-9 to TRBJ2-2, with a tentative D call TRBD1 (6 bases). This chain's CDR3 is CASSLPPTGRGNTGELFF. The DNA for the CDR3 is TGTGCCAGCAGCTTACCCCCTACAGGGCGTGGGAACACCGGGGAGCTGTTTTTT. The complete variable domain, with remaining parts taken from reference TRBV7-9 and TRBJ2-2, reads DTGVSQNPRHKITKRGQNVTFRCDPISEHNRLYWYRQTLGQGPEFLTYFQNEAQLEKSRLLSDRFSAERPKGSFSTLEIQRTEQGDSAMYLCASSLPPTGRGNTGELFFGEGSRLTVL.